The rows below give T cell receptor beta chains drawn from one sample of a study of T cell clonotyping in hematopoietic cell transplantation. The method was immunoSEQ multiplex PCR; TCRdb's version includes in-frame clones alone and lacks a portion of them. The sample holds around 12,000 clones, about four fifths seen once. The sample in question was PBMCs, obtained 100 days after allogeneic stem cell transplant. These receptors came from a female patient aged 40-49 years who had an allogeneic stem cell transplant from a related donor, so T cells may come from the graft donor. Some clones in this sample may be carry-over from other donors' samples. Each CDR3 is given with its conserved first and last residue. Each record gives: J gene, D gene, clone size, V gene, CDR3 protein, CDR3 DNA. D genes are given only for firm matches. Only part of the rows carry a size: once, few, many, or a class if the clone is expanded.

TRBJ2-7 TRBD1 NA TRBV29-1 CSVERQGRYEQYF TGCAGCGTCGAGAGACAGGGTCGGTACGAGCAGTACTTC
TRBJ2-3 TRBD1 NA TRBV7-9 CASSQTGADTQYF TGTGCCAGCAGTCAGACAGGGGCAGATACGCAGTATTTT
TRBJ2-7 NA NA TRBV19 CASSWTLRENEQYF TGTGCCAGTAGTTGGACACTCCGGGAAAACGAGCAGTACTTC
TRBJ1-5 NA NA TRBV19 CATASGSNQPQHF TGTGCCACCGCATCGGGAAGCAATCAGCCCCAGCATTTT
TRBJ2-6 NA few TRBV5-5 CASRPGETINVLTF TGTGCCAGCAGACCAGGGGAAACCATCAACGTCCTGACTTTC
TRBJ2-3 TRBD2 NA TRBV18 CASSPGLAGTTDTQYF TGTGCCAGCTCACCCGGACTAGCGGGGACCACAGATACGCAGTATTTT
TRBJ1-2 NA NA TRBV4-1 CASSRPSAANYGYTF TGCGCCAGCAGCCGCCCATCGGCAGCTAACTATGGCTACACCTTC
TRBJ1-2 TRBD1 NA TRBV6-5 CASRRTGEGYTF TGTGCCAGCAGGAGGACAGGAGAAGGCTACACCTTC
TRBJ1-2 TRBD1 few TRBV6-1 CASSEGQVYGYTF TGTGCCAGCAGTGAGGGACAGGTGTATGGCTACACCTTC
TRBJ2-1 NA NA TRBV19 CASRSGGKEQFF TGTGCCAGTAGATCCGGCGGGAAGGAGCAGTTCTTC